This T cell receptor (beta chain) was documented in a study of blood T cell repertoires in COVID-19 (dated by TCRdb to 2020 to 2022). Background for the entire study: Samples covering the acute and convalescent phases of COVID-19 were provided by collaborators in the United States, Italy and Spain. The material from the prospective study consisted of cDNA or gDNA derived from T cells, B-cell-depleted T cells, or PBMCs. Deeply sampled blood TCRbeta repertoires from subjects exposed to, actively infected with, or recovered from COVID-19 were included in the dataset. The repertoires were released in a freely available public database meant as a resource for research on the immune response to SARS-CoV-2. The samples were drawn from the first 160 participants of the ongoing ImmuneRACE study and from 1,254 subjects provided by 6 global collaborators. The sample metadata nearly always contained a de-identified subject ID, COVID-19 status, age in years and sex. HLA class I and class II types, where available, came from metadata supplied by the sample provider rather than from assay-based typing. Study-wide findings and limitations: Clinical and demographic metadata were provided uncurated, with the amount varying by source and participant.

Participants in the prospective study were enrolled through a virtual design, were aged roughly 18 to 95 years, and lived in approximately 25 United States geographic areas. To assign participants to cohorts, the prospective study relied on clinical history that participants themselves reported in a screening survey and a study questionnaire. A participant counted as exposed if, within 2 weeks of entering the study, that participant had been in contact with someone who had a PCR-confirmed or clinician-diagnosed COVID-19 case. Mobile phlebotomists in the prospective study collected whole blood, serum and a nasopharyngeal or oropharyngeal swab from every participant. Over a roughly 2-month period, participants in the prospective study had the option of providing additional blood draws and questionnaires. Prospective study blood samples were shipped either frozen or at room temperature before DNA extraction.

The immunoSEQ Assay, a bias-controlled multiplex PCR, was used to amplify TCRbeta CDR3 regions from genomic DNA. On the study's bioinformatics: The number of nucleated cells in each sample was estimated by amplification of reference gene primers within the assay. To quantify the absolute abundance of each unique TCRbeta CDR3 rearrangement, sequence reads were collapsed and filtered. For each sample, productive Simpson clonality was calculated as the square root of Simpson's diversity index across productive rearrangements. Imported from immuneACCESS, the table was reduced by TCRdb to in-frame sequences with V and J called. These copies leave out some clones; in studies compared against another copy, an unresolved V gene accounts for under half, and the cause of the remainder is not known. V, J and clone size are taken as reported in that table, and D and trimming were inferred from the DNA itself. The sample table shows more than 350,000 clones, and 70% to 90% are seen once. The ten largest make up 1.4% to 1.5% of the sample.

Worth noting for this clone: Its antigen has not been determined. Base qualities are not at hand, and no much larger clone is one base apart.

The CDR3 runs 16 residues from the cysteine to the phenylalanine. Only the CDR3 region is kept as DNA, spanning 48 bases read in frame from base 1. The germline V gene encodes CDR1 MGHDK and CDR2 SYGVNS. Trimming takes 2 bases off V and 4 bases off J; junction bases not matched to a gene: 8. The chain is assembled from TRBV25-1 and TRBJ2-5, with 9 central nucleotides matching TRBD1. Input material: PBMCs or T cells enriched from blood (not recorded which). The clonotype originates from a woman younger than 35 who had been exposed to COVID-19. The bases are TGTGCCAGCAGTGAACCCGGGACAGGGATGGGAGAGACCCAGTACTTC. Its product reads: CASSEPGTGMGETQYF.